The next 3 T cell receptor beta chains were all read from a single sample in a study of cytomegalovirus exposure and HLA in healthy donors. In the PCR, 60 Vbeta and 13 Jbeta primers were used. Assay used: immunoSEQ multiplex PCR; TCRdb lists only in-frame clones, some missing. Its listing shows 130,000 or so clones. Source material: PBMCs. The receptors here all came from a young woman in good health and CMV-seronegative.

The V gene is TRBV9, the J gene TRBJ1-5; possibly TRBD1 for D (5 bases). V gave up 3 bases and J gave up 7 bases, with 17 bases separating them. Germline V CDR1 and CDR2: SGDLS, YYNGEE. The CDR3 extends over 15 amino acids. CDR3 loop: CASSATVGAGQPQHF. Written as DNA, the CDR3 is TGTGCCAGCAGCGCCACGGTTGGGGCGGGGCAGCCCCAGCATTTT.

V gene TRBV5-6 combines with J gene TRBJ1-6, with TRBD1 identical over 8 bases. CDR1 is SGHDT, CDR2 YYEEEE, per germline. The CDR3 has 14 amino acids. The V and J ends lost 4 bases and 8 bases, in that order; junction bases with no gene match: 5. The CDR3 protein is CASSLDRADSPLHF. In nucleotides, the CDR3 is TGTGCCAGCAGCCTGGACAGGGCAGATTCACCCCTCCACTTT.

This chain uses TRBV9 with TRBJ2-3; 13 nucleotides match TRBD2. The length of the CDR3 is 15 residues. V gave up 1 base and J gave up 6 bases; unmatched junction bases: 2. Germline-derived CDR1 and CDR2 are SGDLS and YYNGEE. The chain's CDR3 is CASSVTSGRGDTQYF. The CDR3 DNA reads as TGTGCCAGCAGCGTAACTAGCGGGAGGGGGGATACGCAGTATTTT.